A selection of T cell receptor beta chains follows, all from one sample in a study of PD-1 blockade in classical Hodgkin lymphoma. Assay: immunoSEQ multiplex PCR; the TCRdb copy retains only in-frame clones and omits some. The profile shows about 45,000 clones, roughly 72% of them singletons. Sequenced here: peripheral blood mononuclear cells (PBMCs), sampled before the second cycle of nivolumab. Receptors originate from a human donor with classical Hodgkin lymphoma. CDR3s include the opening cysteine and the closing phenylalanine or tryptophan. The D gene is left open where the match is weak. The size field is filled for only some rows; it gives once, few, many or a size class.

d_gene	j_gene	v_gene	abundance	CDR3nt	CDR3aa
TRBD1	TRBJ1-2	TRBV7-9	-	TGTGCCAGCAGTTCAAACCGACAGGGAATCGGCTATGGCTACACCTTC	CASSSNRQGIGYGYTF
-	TRBJ1-1	TRBV28	-	TGTGCCAGCAGCCTGATACAGGGCGAAGCTTTCTTT	CASSLIQGEAFF
-	TRBJ2-7	TRBV19	-	TGTGCCAGTAGTACCCAACTCCGTTCGACCTACGAGCAGTACTTC	CASSTQLRSTYEQYF
-	TRBJ1-4	TRBV5-1	-	TGCGCCAGCAGCGACGGACTAACCTTAGGGGAAAAACTGTTTTTT	CASSDGLTLGEKLFF
TRBD1	TRBJ1-2	TRBV29-1	-	TGCAGCGTTGCCCCACACAGGGGGAGAAACCCGTATATTTATGGCTACACCTTC	CSVAPHRGRNPYIYGYTF
-	TRBJ1-2	TRBV7-8	few	TGTGCCAGCAGCTTAGCTCAGGGGTCGAGGTATGGCTACACCTTC	CASSLAQGSRYGYTF
-	TRBJ1-2	TRBV7-3	-	TGTGCCAGCAGCTTAACGCAAGGGGAATACTATGGCTACACCTTC	CASSLTQGEYYGYTF
TRBD1	TRBJ2-7	TRBV27	medium-sized	TGTGCCAGCAGGGGGACAGGGCCGGACTACGAGCAGTACTTC	CASRGTGPDYEQYF
-	TRBJ1-4	TRBV7-7	few	TGTGCTAGCAGCAATAAACAGGAAAAACTGTTTTTT	CASSNKQEKLFF
TRBD1	TRBJ2-7	TRBV6-6	-	TGTGCCAGCAGTAAAAAGGGACAGGGGACATACGAGCAGTACTTC	CASSKKGQGTYEQYF
-	TRBJ1-1	TRBV6-4	-	TGTGCCAGCAGTGACACGTACAGGAACACTGAAGCTTTCTTT	CASSDTYRNTEAFF
-	TRBJ2-7	TRBV5-1	-	TGCGCCAGCAGCTTGGACCACCCCTCCTACGAGCAGTACTTC	CASSLDHPSYEQYF
TRBD1	TRBJ1-2	TRBV4-1	-	TGCGCCAGCAGCCATGGGCCCCCCGGGACAGGACACTATGGCTACACCTTC	CASSHGPPGTGHYGYTF
-	TRBJ1-4	TRBV19	-	TGTGCCAGTAGCACCTCGGAAGGGGGGAAACTGTTTTTT	CASSTSEGGKLFF